The sequence of this T cell receptor beta chain was determined in a study of sequential checkpoint blockade in melanoma. Study-wide background: About 88 pretreatment tumor DNA samples were TCRβ immunosequenced. Twenty-two patients had matched tumor biopsies before treatment and at week 13 after nivolumab or ipilimumab alone.

By share of the sample, this clone is medium-sized. Its target is not known. Germline V lookup: CDR1 MDHEN, CDR2 SYDVKM. This CDR3 region has 17 residues. V gave up 2 bases and J gave up 3 bases; unmatched junction bases: 5. The study, taken as a whole, reports: Tumor T-cell fraction and clonality correlated with PD-L1 and CD8+ counts. About 30 times likelier clinical benefit followed increased tumor T-cell fraction and clonality.

This table comes from immunoSEQ multiplex PCR, and its TCRdb copy is limited to in-frame clones, with some not included. Of around 6,100 clones in the sample, roughly a fifth were seen once. Regarding treatment: randomized to nivolumab then ipilimumab (arm A) or the reverse (arm B). The TCR comes from a human donor with melanoma. V usage is TRBV28 and J usage is TRBJ2-1, with 12 bases lining up with TRBD2. The specimen comprised tumor tissue (inferred from file names), sampled from a patient given nivolumab and ipilimumab in sequence. The CDR3 nucleotides read TGTGCCAGCAGTTTACTCCTAGCGGGAGGGGTCTACAATGAGCAGTTCTTC. It yields the protein CASSLLLAGGVYNEQFF. The full variable domain, its missing parts supplied by reference TRBV28 and TRBJ2-1, is DVKVTQSSRYLVKRTGEKVFLECVQDMDHENMFWYRQDPGLGLRLIYFSYDVKMKEKGDIPEGYSVSREKKERFSLILESASTNQTSMYLCASSLLLAGGVYNEQFFGPGTRLTVL.